This T cell receptor beta chain is drawn from a study of T cells in Graves' hyperthyroidism and ophthalmopathy. Template material for amplifying TCR beta CDR3 regions consisted of RNA transcripts. RT-PCR in the first round (using the HTBI primer set) targeted the TCR CDR3. TCRdb re-called the multiplex PCR reads with MiXCR, one entry per CDR3 protein. The sample consists of about 590,000 distinct CDR3 sequences, 14% of them appearing once. Orbital computed tomography, thyroid ultrasound, serum thyroxine and TRAb, and clinical symptoms together informed the diagnoses. This clonotype was found many times. V gave up 3 bases and J gave up 0 bases; unmatched junction bases: 5. The germline V gene encodes CDR1 DFQATT and CDR2 SNEGSKA (reference sequence). The CDR3 contains 14 residues.

Sequenced sample: blood. This chain links TRBV20-1 with TRBJ2-7, with 7 positions matching TRBD1. The source of this sequence is a young woman with Graves' ophthalmopathy. CDR3 DNA sequence: TGCAGTGCTAGTGGTACAGGGGTCTCCTACGAGCAGTACTTC. The encoded protein is CSASGTGVSYEQYF.